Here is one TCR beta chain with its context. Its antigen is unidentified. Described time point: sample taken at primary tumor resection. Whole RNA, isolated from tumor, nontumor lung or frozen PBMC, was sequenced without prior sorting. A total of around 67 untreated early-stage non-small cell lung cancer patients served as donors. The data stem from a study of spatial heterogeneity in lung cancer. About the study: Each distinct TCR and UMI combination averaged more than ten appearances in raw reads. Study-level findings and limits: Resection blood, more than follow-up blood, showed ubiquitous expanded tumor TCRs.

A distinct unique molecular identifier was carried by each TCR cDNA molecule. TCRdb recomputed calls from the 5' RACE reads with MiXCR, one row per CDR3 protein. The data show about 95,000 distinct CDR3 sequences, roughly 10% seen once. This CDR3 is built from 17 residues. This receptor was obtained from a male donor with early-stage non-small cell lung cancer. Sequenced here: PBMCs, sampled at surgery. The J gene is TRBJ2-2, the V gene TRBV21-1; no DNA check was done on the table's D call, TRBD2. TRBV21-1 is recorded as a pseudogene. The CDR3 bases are TGTGCCAGCTGTAGAGGGAGACTGGCCCTTCTCACCGGGGAGCTGTTTTTT. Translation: CASCRGRLALLTGELFF.